This entry lists 19 T cell receptor beta chains sequenced from one sample in a study of T cell responses to AZD1222 COVID-19 vaccine. Method: immunoSEQ multiplex PCR; TCRdb's copy keeps in-frame clones and lacks some. The sample lists 83,000 or so clones, about nine tenths seen once, with less than 9% in the top ten. The sample consisted of peripheral blood, taken 28 days after the second AZD1222 dose. These receptors all come from an adult who received the AZD1222 COVID-19 vaccine.

This clone was seen once. CDR3: CASSYDMGMPYNEQFF. For the CDR3, the DNA is TGTGCCAGCAGTTACGATATGGGGATGCCCTACAATGAGCAGTTCTTC. The rearrangement joins TRBV6-2 or TRBV6-3 to TRBJ2-1; D unresolved. The CDR3 consists of 16 residues. V shed 2 bases and J shed 2 bases, with 13 bases lying between them. Germline V gene data show CDR1 as MNHEY and CDR2 as SVGEGT.

The chain links TRBV19 to TRBJ1-5; D ambiguous. V lost 0 bases and J lost 7, with 13 bases in between. CDR1 is LNHDA, CDR2 SQIVND, per germline (reference sequence). This CDR3 has 15 residues. Written as DNA, the CDR3 is TGTGCCAGTAGTATAGAAGTGTGGGGTGGGCAGCCCCAGCATTTT. Its translation: CASSIEVWGGQPQHF.

J is TRBJ1-3 and V is TRBV3-1 (or the pseudogene TRBV3-2); 7 bases match TRBD1. This CDR3 spans 16 amino acids. Germline lookup yields CDR1 LGHDT and CDR2 YNNKEL (reference sequence). Trimming took 4 bases from V and 0 from J; bases not matched to a gene: 6. CDR3 DNA: TGTGCCAGCAGCCCAGGGGGGGCGAGCTCTGGAAACACCATATATTTT. Its translation: CASSPGGASSGNTIYF.

This chain links TRBV2 with TRBJ1-2; 8 bases align to TRBD1. Looked up from germline, CDR1 is SNHLY and CDR2 is FYNNEI. This CDR3 has 13 amino acids. V shed 8 bases and J 3 bases; nucleotides not matched to a gene: 5. CDR3 DNA sequence: TGTGCCAGCGGGGTACAGGGGGACTATGGCTACACCTTC. Protein sequence: CASGVQGDYGYTF.

The chain recombines TRBV11-2 with TRBJ2-7; 12 positions agree with TRBD1. The CDR3 is 15 residues long. Germline values: CDR1 SGHAT, CDR2 FQNNGV. The trim removed 5 bases at V and 7 bases at J, leaving 9 bases unmatched. The CDR3 DNA follows: TGTGCCAGCAGCCCCTTAGGGGACAGGGGGCTTGAGCAGTACTTC. This gives the protein CASSPLGDRGLEQYF.

This sequence joins TRBV6-1 and TRBJ1-2; D unclear. CDR1 is MNHNS and CDR2 is SASEGT in the germline V gene. The CDR3 spans 13 residues. Between the trimmed V and J ends, which lost 0 bases and 8 bases, there was a span of 10 bases. This CDR3 is CASSEAMGNGYTF. CDR3 sequence (DNA): TGTGCCAGCAGTGAAGCAATGGGAAACGGCTACACCTTC.

This clone has just a few counts. This chain joins TRBV6-2 or TRBV6-3 and TRBJ2-7, with 8 bases aligning to TRBD2. CDR1 and CDR2 (germline): MNHEY, SVGEGT. The CDR3 runs to 15 residues. The V segment lost 6 bases and the J segment 4 bases; nucleotides outside the gene matches: 11. The CDR3 DNA reads TGTGCCAGCAGCCCCGGGGGGACTAGATTGTACGAGCAGTACTTC. It translates to CASSPGGTRLYEQYF.

This rearrangement joins TRBV27 to TRBJ2-1, with 7 bases lining up with TRBD2. V shed 6 bases, J shed 6 bases, and the junction held 8 bases outside the gene matches. Germline V gives CDR1 MNHEY, CDR2 SMNVEV (reference sequence). The CDR3 runs to 14 residues. CDR3 in DNA: TGTGCCAGCAGCATAGCGGGCCGTGGCAATGAGCAGTTCTTC. Protein product: CASSIAGRGNEQFF.

The chain uses TRBV11-2 and TRBJ2-7, with 10 bases aligning to TRBD1. The V gene's germline CDR1 is SGHAT and CDR2 FQNNGV. V trimming: 5 bases; J trimming: 4 bases; junction bases outside the gene matches: 8. CDR3 size: 15 residues. CDR3 nucleotides: TGTGCCAGCAGCCAGAGCTGGGACAGGGGATACGAGCAGTACTTC. It codes for CASSQSWDRGYEQYF. The whole variable domain, remainder taken from reference TRBV11-2 and TRBJ2-7, is EAGVAQSPRYKIIEKRQSVAFWCNPISGHATLYWYQQILGQGPKLLIQFQNNGVVDDSQLPKDRFSAERLKGVDSTLKIQPAKLEDSAVYLCASSQSWDRGYEQYFGPGTRLTVT.

CDR3 bases: TGTGCCAGCAGTTTCATTCGGCTAGCGGATTACAATGAGCAGTTCTTC. Its translation is CASSFIRLADYNEQFF. The J gene is TRBJ2-1, the V gene TRBV27, with 7 bases identical to TRBD2. This CDR3 has 16 amino acids. J gave up 4 bases and V 3 bases, and 9 bases lay outside the gene matches. CDR1 MNHEY and CDR2 SMNVEV come from the germline V gene (reference sequence).

The genes are TRBV19 and TRBJ1-2; D is unclear. Germline lookup yields CDR1 LNHDA and CDR2 SQIVND (reference sequence). This CDR3 has 12 residues. The V and J ends lost 5 bases and 7 bases respectively, with 11 bases between them. Written as DNA, the CDR3 is TGTGCCAGTAGTTCCTCAGGACCTGGCTACACCTTC. It specifies CASSSSGPGYTF. Looking up the rest from reference TRBV19 and TRBJ1-2 gives the full variable domain: DGGITQSPKYLFRKEGQNVTLSCEQNLNHDAMYWYRQDPGQGLRLIYYSQIVNDFQKGDIAEGYSVSREKKESFPLTVTSAQKNPTAFYLCASSSSGPGYTFGSGTRLTVV.

The chain couples TRBV4-1 to TRBJ1-5; perhaps TRBD1 as D (5 bases). The V gene's germline CDR1 is MGHRA and CDR2 YSYEKL. The CDR3 loop spans 18 amino acids. Trimming removed 4 bases at V and 7 bases at J, with 26 bases between. The CDR3 coding sequence is TGCGCCAGCAGCCGCACCGGGTTGGGGGGTGGGGCTGGACAGCCCCAGCATTTT. Its translation is CASSRTGLGGGAGQPQHF.

The genes are TRBV6-2 or TRBV6-3 and TRBJ2-5; D is possibly TRBD1 or TRBD2 (7 bases each). V lost 2 bases and J 4 bases, leaving 14 bases between the germline ends. The CDR3 is 15 residues long. From germline, CDR1 is MNHEY and CDR2 SVGEGT. This CDR3 is CASSYVAGGAETQYF. The CDR3 coding sequence is TGTGCCAGCAGTTACGTGGCAGGGGGGGCAGAGACCCAGTACTTC.

A few counts support this clone. The genes are TRBV28 and TRBJ1-5; 8 nucleotides line up with TRBD1. J lost 5 bases, V lost 3 bases, and 9 bases had no gene match. Germline CDR1 is MDHEN and CDR2 is SYDVKM. This CDR3 is built from 16 residues. The CDR3 reads CASSLGGRGPDQPQHF. CDR3 DNA: TGTGCCAGCAGTTTGGGGGGCAGGGGGCCTGATCAGCCCCAGCATTTT.

The chain couples TRBV5-4 to TRBJ2-1; 9 positions match TRBD1. Germline CDR1 is SGHNT and CDR2 is YYREEE (reference sequence). With 5 bases clipped from V and 4 bases from J, the junction kept 7 bases outside the gene matches. CDR3 length: 15 amino acids. CDR3 DNA: TGTGCCAGCAGACAGGACAGGGGAGCTTACAATGAGCAGTTCTTC. Translating it yields CASRQDRGAYNEQFF. The full variable domain, completed using reference TRBV5-4 and TRBJ2-1, is ETGVTQSPTHLIKTRGQQVTLRCSSQSGHNTVSWYQQALGQGPQFIFQYYREEENGRGNFPPRFSGLQFPNYSSELNVNALELDDSALYLCASRQDRGAYNEQFFGPGTRLTVL.

The V and J genes are TRBV6-5 and TRBJ1-1; TRBD1 might be the D (5 bases). The CDR3 has 14 residues. V lost 6 bases, J lost 1 base, and 12 bases lay in between. The germline CDR1 and CDR2 sequences are MNHEY and SVGAGI. CDR3 coding DNA: TGTGCCAGCAGGACACAGGTGCCGAACACTGAAGCTTTCTTT. Amino acid sequence: CASRTQVPNTEAFF.

This chain links TRBV19 with TRBJ1-1, with a possible D match to TRBD1 (5 bases). CDR1 LNHDA and CDR2 SQIVND come from the germline V gene (reference sequence). CDR3 length equals 11 residues. The V end was cut by 4 bases, the J end by 7 bases, with 7 bases between. The CDR3 nucleotides are TGTGCCAGTAGTACAGGGATTGAAGCTTTCTTT. Encoded protein: CASSTGIEAFF.

The V gene is TRBV7-2, the J gene TRBJ2-1, with 8 bases aligning to TRBD2. In germline, CDR1 is SGHTA, CDR2 FQGNSA. The CDR3 is 13 residues long. Trimming at V came to 7 bases and at J to 5 bases, leaving 4 bases not matched to a gene. CDR3 sequence reads: CASTFGGDNEQFF. The CDR3 DNA reads TGTGCCAGCACCTTCGGGGGGGACAATGAGCAGTTCTTC. The full variable domain, its missing parts supplied by reference TRBV7-2 and TRBJ2-1, is GAGVSQSPSNKVTEKGKDVELRCDPISGHTALYWYRQSLGQGLEFLIYFQGNSAPDKSGLPSDRFSAERTGGSVSTLTIQRTQQEDSAVYLCASTFGGDNEQFFGPGTRLTVL.

The chain has TRBV7-8 and TRBJ1-5; D is uncertain. Trimming stripped 1 base from V and 2 bases from J, with 6 bases between. CDR1 and CDR2 from the germline V gene are SGHVS and FQNEAQ. The CDR3 runs 14 residues. The CDR3 DNA reads TGTGCCAGCAGCTTAGTTCAGGGCAATCAGCCCCAGCATTTT. This sequence encodes CASSLVQGNQPQHF. The whole variable domain, filled in from reference TRBV7-8 and TRBJ1-5, reads GAGVSQSPRYKVAKRGQDVALRCDPISGHVSLFWYQQALGQGPEFLTYFQNEAQLDKSGLPSDRFFAERPEGSVSTLKIQRTQQEDSAVYLCASSLVQGNQPQHFGDGTRLSIL.